This T cell receptor (beta chain) stems from a study of human T cells and chemical hapten exposure. The study's findings and limits: Donors in the study had alopecia, meaning their immune response may differ from healthy people's. TCRs above 1 in 1000 frequency did not change with DPC sensitization. With patch test score, the counts of PT1 expanded TCRs showed a positive correlation.

As to time point: patch test 1, 2 weeks after DPC sensitization. Noted treatment: therapeutic diphenylcyclopropenone sensitization with weekly scalp DPC. It was the library that attached unique molecular identifiers to individual cDNA molecules. TCRdb processed the RACE reads anew with MiXCR; each CDR3 protein has one entry. This sample has some 81,000 distinct CDR3 sequences, with approximately 8% found just once. This clonotype was counted many times. Its antigen is unknown. This CDR3 comprises 14 residues. Germline assignment: CDR1 SNHLY and CDR2 FYNNEI. V was pared by 2 bases and J by 6 bases, with 11 bases between.

Sequencing used whole blood, obtained in connection with sensitization to the hapten diphenylcyclopropenone (DPC). J is TRBJ1-5 and V is TRBV2, with D possibly TRBD1 on 6 matching bases. The sequence came from a woman in her twenties or thirties with alopecia areata. Some clones in this sample may be carry-over from other donors' samples. CDR3 bases: TGTGCCAGCAGTGAAAGGGGGGGCAGTCAGCCCCAGCATTTT. Protein product: CASSERGGSQPQHF.